The sequence of this TCR beta chain was determined in a study of CD8+ T cells in alopecia areata. Overall study: Tofacitinib was given for 6 to 18 months, then stopped for 6 months. Findings and caveats of the study: Compared with normal scalp, lesional scalp had higher clonality and more expanded CD8+ clones.

Extracted RNA was reverse transcribed into cDNA, the sequencing template. Method: immunoSEQ multiplex PCR; TCRdb's copy keeps in-frame clones and lacks some. Among fewer than 250,000 clones listed, less than 65% were seen once. In its sample, this clone was seen a few times. What it binds is not known. Documented treatment: oral pan-JAK inhibitor, 5-10 mg twice daily. The CDR3 length is 11 residues. V dropped 0 bases and J dropped 13 bases, with 8 bases sitting between them. Germline V gene lookup returns CDR1 SGHRS and CDR2 YFSETQ. The input for sequencing was CD4+ T cells sorted from blood, taken at week 24, from a patient treated with tofacitinib. The rearrangement links TRBV5-1 to TRBJ2-1; the D is unclear. The clonotype comes from a human donor with alopecia areata. CDR3 protein: CASSLEDKQFF. In nucleotides, the CDR3 is TGCGCCAGCAGCTTGGAAGATAAACAGTTCTTC.